The 31 T cell receptor beta chains given below trace back to one sample, sequenced in a study of Graves' ophthalmopathy and Graves' hyperthyroidism. RNA served as the template for amplifying TCR beta CDR3 regions. HTBI primers served in a first-round RT-PCR, which a second-round multiplex PCR followed. Via MiXCR, TCRdb re-called the multiplex PCR reads, giving one row per CDR3 protein. The profile shows about 700,000 distinct CDR3 sequences, roughly two fifths of them singletons. Sequencing input: peripheral blood. Receptors were obtained from an adult man with Graves' ophthalmopathy.

This clonotype was recorded many times. The genes are TRBV7-9 and TRBJ1-1, with D unclear. The CDR3 totals 15 residues. Between the trimmed V and J ends, which lost 5 bases and 0 bases, there was a span of 13 bases. Germline assignment: CDR1 SEHNR and CDR2 FQNEAQ (reference sequence). CDR3 DNA sequence: TGTGCCAGCAGCATTTACTGGGGAATGAACACTGAAGCTTTCTTT. It translates to CASSIYWGMNTEAFF.

This clonotype has more than one count but fewer than ten. The chain joins TRBV6-6 to TRBJ1-1; unclear D gene. The germline V gene encodes CDR1 MNHNY and CDR2 SVGAGI (reference sequence). This CDR3 comprises 13 residues. Trimming cost V 5 bases and J 5 bases, with 12 bases left between them. DNA of the CDR3: TGTGCCAGCAGTGATGGGAGTGTTACTGAAGCTTTCTTT. Translation gives CASSDGSVTEAFF.

The gene calls are TRBV19 and TRBJ1-3; possibly TRBD1 for D (5 bases). Per germline, CDR1 LNHDA and CDR2 SQIVND (reference sequence). V was trimmed by 4 bases and J by 2 bases, leaving 27 bases between them. The length of the CDR3 is 20 residues. The CDR3 protein is CASSTKPDIFQRGPGNTIYF. The CDR3 DNA follows: TGTGCCAGTAGTACCAAGCCGGACATCTTTCAGCGAGGTCCTGGAAACACCATATATTTT.

In regard to this clonotype: This may be a read error: a much more frequent sequence differs by one nucleotide. This chain joins TRBV20-1 and TRBJ1-3, with D possibly being TRBD1 (5 bases). The CDR3 consists of 13 residues. V lost 6 bases and J lost 2, with 11 bases in between. Germline V lookup: CDR1 DFQATT, CDR2 SNEGSKA (reference sequence). The CDR3 spells CSADETAGNTIYF. DNA of the CDR3: TGCAGTGCCGATGAGACAGCTGGAAACACCATATATTTT.

This clonotype has at least ten counts. Germline is not matched at one junction end, which may reflect a read error. The chain is built from TRBV29-1 and TRBJ2-1; unclear D gene. The CDR3 loop spans 11 amino acids. Per germline, CDR1 SQVTM and CDR2 ANQGSEA. The CDR3 DNA reads TGCAGCGTCGAAGGACGCCAAAAGCAGTTCTTC. This translates into CSVEGRQKQFF.

This clonotype has only a few counts. J is TRBJ1-1 and V is TRBV10-2, with 8 bases identical to TRBD1. The CDR3 is 13 amino acids. CDR1 and CDR2 (germline): WSHSY, SAAADI. V shed 8 bases and J 4 bases; nucleotides not matched to a gene: 6. The CDR3 reads CASLQGAGTEAFF. DNA of the CDR3: TGCGCCAGCCTCCAGGGGGCCGGCACTGAAGCTTTCTTT.

The chain carries TRBV2 and TRBJ2-5, with TRBD2 matching 14 bases. This CDR3 spans 19 amino acids. V dropped 7 bases and J dropped 6; count of bases not matched to a gene: 19. CDR1 and CDR2 (germline): SNHLY, FYNNEI. The CDR3 DNA follows: TGTGCCAGCATCCAGGGACTAGCGGGAGTAGGAGGGTATGGGAAGACCCAGTACTTC. This translates into CASIQGLAGVGGYGKTQYF.

This clonotype was seen only a few times. V and J are TRBV29-1 and TRBJ1-6; no clear D gene. Per the germline V gene, CDR1 is SQVTM and CDR2 is ANQGSEA. CDR3 length: 16 residues. With 6 bases removed from V and 9 bases from J, the gap between germline ends came to 24 bases. The CDR3 here is CSVPDISTDLGSPLHF. For the CDR3, the DNA is TGCAGCGTCCCCGACATAAGCACTGATTTGGGTTCACCCCTCCACTTT. Based on the CDR3 plus reference TRBV29-1 and TRBJ1-6, the full variable domain is SAVISQKPSRDICQRGTSLTIQCQVDSQVTMMFWYRQQPGQSLTLIATANQGSEATYESGFVIDKFPISRPNLTFSTLTVSNMSPEDSSIYLCSVPDISTDLGSPLHFGNGTRLTVT.

This clonotype was counted only a few times. This chain connects TRBV2 to TRBJ1-5, with no clear D. This CDR3 comprises 13 residues. V lost 5 bases to trimming and J lost 1 base, with 6 bases between them. Germline CDR1 and CDR2: SNHLY and FYNNEI. CDR3 sequence: CASSTRSNQPQHF. The CDR3 DNA follows: TGTGCCAGCAGTACAAGGAGCAATCAGCCCCAGCATTTT.

The chain combines TRBV5-1 with TRBJ2-7; the match to TRBD1 covers 11 bases. V shed 0 bases and J 6 bases; nucleotides not matched to a gene: 8. The CDR3 contains 16 residues. Germline CDR1 reads SGHRS; CDR2 reads YFSETQ. CDR3: CASSLGSGQGDGEQYF. CDR3 bases: TGCGCCAGCAGCTTGGGCTCGGGACAGGGGGATGGCGAGCAGTACTTC.

In the case of this clonotype: This may arise from a read error, as a much more abundant clone is one base away. The chain couples TRBV19 to TRBJ2-5; 7 bases are a match to TRBD1. Germline V CDR1 and CDR2: LNHDA, SQIVND (reference sequence). The CDR3 is 15 amino acids. CDR3 coding DNA: TGTGCCAGAAGTATAGGCCAGGACAGGTGGGAGACCCAGTACTTC. This translates into CARSIGQDRWETQYF.

This clonotype was counted at least ten times. V is TRBV19 and J is TRBJ1-2; 7 nucleotides line up with TRBD1. Germline V gene sequence: CDR1 LNHDA, CDR2 SQIVND (reference sequence). The CDR3 totals 14 residues. V shed 6 bases, J shed 3 bases, and the junction held 7 bases outside the gene matches. The CDR3 sequence is CASRPKDRDYGYTF. CDR3 DNA sequence: TGTGCCAGTAGGCCAAAAGACAGGGACTATGGCTACACCTTC.

Turning to this clonotype: At one end, the junction sequence differs from germline, possibly due to a read error. The rearrangement joins TRBV24-1 to TRBJ1-5, with a possible D match to TRBD1 (6 bases). Germline V gene sequence: CDR1 KGHDR, CDR2 SFDVKD. This CDR3 is built from 15 residues. CDR3 nucleotide sequence: TGTGCCAGCAGTTACGATGTACAGGGACGACAGCCCCAGCATTTT. This translates into CASSYDVQGRQPQHF.

The rearrangement joins TRBV10-3 to TRBJ2-1; no firm D call. The CDR3 contains 11 residues. CDR1 is ENHRY and CDR2 is SYGVKD in the germline V gene. The V and J ends lost 6 bases and 6 bases respectively, with 6 bases between them. CDR3 in amino acids: CAIRLGNEQFF. The CDR3 DNA is TGTGCCATCAGACTGGGCAATGAGCAGTTCTTC.

In its sample, this clonotype was seen a few times. This chain joins TRBV5-1 and TRBJ1-1; 8 positions match TRBD1. Trimming at V came to 2 bases and at J to 3 bases, leaving 6 bases not matched to a gene. The CDR3 has 15 amino acids. Looked up from germline, CDR1 is SGHRS and CDR2 is YFSETQ. The CDR3 nucleotides are TGCGCCAGCAGCTTCCTCGGACAGGGTGACACTGAAGCTTTCTTT. Translation gives CASSFLGQGDTEAFF.

This chain joins TRBV12-3 or TRBV12-4 and TRBJ2-7; 7 nucleotides align to TRBD2. V lost 3 bases, J lost 9 bases, and 5 bases stayed unmatched. CDR3 length: 12 amino acids. CDR3 sequence: CASSFRGGRQYF. The CDR3, as DNA: TGTGCCAGCAGTTTTAGGGGAGGGCGGCAGTACTTC.

This clonotype has a count of ten or more. The rearrangement joins TRBV7-9 to TRBJ1-2; TRBD1 matches 11 bases. The germline gives CDR1 SEHNR, CDR2 FQNEAQ (reference sequence). Trimming cost V 4 bases and J 6 bases; bases outside gene matches: 4. The CDR3 covers 14 residues. The CDR3 sequence is CASSSGQGAHGYTF. The CDR3 nucleotides read TGTGCCAGCAGCTCAGGACAGGGGGCGCATGGCTACACCTTC.

Comments on this clonotype: This may come from a read error, since a much larger clone is one base off. This likely comes from a read error, as the CDR3 has no conserved phenylalanine or tryptophan at its end. CDR3 region: CASSRAENQPQHS. Written as DNA, the CDR3 is TGTGCCAGCAGTCGGGCAGAAAATCAGCCCCAGCATTCT. The chain joins TRBV24-1 to TRBJ1-5, with D unresolved. Germline assignment: CDR1 KGHDR and CDR2 SFDVKD. CDR3 length: 13 residues.

Turning to this clonotype: Mismatch with germline at one junction end may stem from a read error. The chain employs TRBV24-1 and TRBJ1-5, with unresolved D. This CDR3 has 15 amino acids. CDR1 KGHDR and CDR2 SFDVKD come from the germline V gene. The CDR3 nucleotides are TGTGCCAGCAGTTACTTGTCCGGGGGCAATCAGCCCCAGCATTTT. Translation gives CASSYLSGGNQPQHF.

This clonotype was counted ten times or more. The chain joins TRBV7-9 to TRBJ1-1, with a weak D call TRBD1 (5 bases). The CDR3 runs to 13 residues. V lost 5 bases to trimming and J lost 4 bases, with 11 bases between them. Germline V lookup: CDR1 SEHNR, CDR2 FQNEAQ (reference sequence). DNA of the CDR3: TGTGCCAGCAGCCTTGGGGCGGGCACTGAAGCTTTCTTT. Amino acid sequence: CASSLGAGTEAFF.

CDR3 region: CASSLRNEAFF. The CDR3 DNA follows: TGCGCCAGCAGCTTGAGGAACGAAGCTTTCTTT. V and J are TRBV5-1 and TRBJ1-1; D is unclear. This CDR3 contains 11 residues. The germline gives CDR1 SGHRS, CDR2 YFSETQ. V was cut by 1 base and J by 8 bases, with 6 bases left in between.

The rearrangement uses TRBV11-2 and TRBJ1-5, with no clear D. Per the germline V gene, CDR1 is SGHAT and CDR2 is FQNNGV. The CDR3 totals 14 residues. With 0 bases removed from V and 6 bases from J, the gap between germline ends came to 9 bases. The CDR3 DNA reads TGTGCCAGCAGCTTAGACCAGGTGGGTCAGCCCCAGCATTTT. Translation gives CASSLDQVGQPQHF. The full variable domain, its missing parts supplied by reference TRBV11-2 and TRBJ1-5, is EAGVAQSPRYKIIEKRQSVAFWCNPISGHATLYWYQQILGQGPKLLIQFQNNGVVDDSQLPKDRFSAERLKGVDSTLKIQPAKLEDSAVYLCASSLDQVGQPQHFGDGTRLSIL.

This clonotype was counted once. The rearrangement links TRBV10-3 to TRBJ2-6; tentatively, D is TRBD2 (5 bases). Looked up from germline, CDR1 is ENHRY and CDR2 is SYGVKD. The CDR3 is made up of 17 amino acids. Trimming pared 2 bases from V and 2 bases from J, leaving 13 bases between. The CDR3 is CAISEPGPGAGANVLTF. In DNA form, the CDR3 reads TGTGCCATCAGTGAGCCTGGACCCGGGGCTGGGGCCAACGTCCTGACTTTC.

This clonotype has just one count. This chain connects TRBV7-6 to TRBJ2-7; D is tentatively TRBD1 or TRBD2 (5 bases each). CDR1 is SGHVS, CDR2 FNYEAQ, per germline. The V end lost 5 bases, the J end lost 7 bases, and 21 bases lay between the germline ends. There are 15 residues in the CDR3. CDR3 residues: CASSPPAGPGHEQYF. The CDR3 DNA reads as TGTGCCAGCAGCCCTCCCGCGGGTCCAGGGCATGAGCAGTACTTC.

The rearrangement links TRBV29-1 to TRBJ2-5; 8 bases fit TRBD2. The DNA end is a closer match to TRBJ2-7, so the J assignment may be wrong. This CDR3 has 15 amino acids. Germline CDR1 and CDR2: SQVTM and ANQGSEA. The CDR3 region is CSGSQVGGALYEQYF. The CDR3 region has the DNA TGCAGCGGCAGCCAAGTCGGGGGGGCTCTTTACGAGCAGTACTTC.

This clonotype was observed at least ten times. The rearrangement joins TRBV14 to TRBJ1-6; D is undetermined. Germline V gene data show CDR1 as SGHDN and CDR2 as FVKESK. This CDR3 contains 14 residues. V was clipped by 4 bases and J by 6 bases, with 10 bases between them. The CDR3 region has the DNA TGTGCCAGCAGCCGAGACCTGGCTAATTCACCCCTCCACTTT. Its translation: CASSRDLANSPLHF.

The chain is built from TRBV6-5 and TRBJ1-2; D is ambiguous. The germline V and J ends were trimmed by 6 bases and 4 bases, with 18 bases remaining between them. CDR3 length: 15 amino acids. The germline V gene encodes CDR1 MNHEY and CDR2 SVGAGI. The CDR3 loop is CASSPLPTAGYGYTF. The CDR3 DNA reads as TGTGCCAGCAGCCCTTTACCGACCGCTGGCTATGGCTACACCTTC.

The J gene is TRBJ1-6, the V gene TRBV14; D gene ambiguous. Germline assignment: CDR1 SGHDN and CDR2 FVKESK. The CDR3 has 12 amino acids. Trimming took 4 bases from V and 9 from J, leaving 7 bases between them. The CDR3 DNA reads as TGTGCCAGCAGCCGGGAGATTTCACCCCTCCACTTT. It codes for CASSREISPLHF. The variable domain in full, with the rest retrieved from reference TRBV14 and TRBJ1-6, is EAGVTQFPSHSVIEKGQTVTLRCDPISGHDNLYWYRRVMGKEIKFLLHFVKESKQDESGMPNNRFLAERTGGTYSTLKVQPAELEDSGVYFCASSREISPLHFGNGTRLTVT.

The J gene is TRBJ2-5, the V gene TRBV24-1, with unresolved D. Per the germline V gene, CDR1 is KGHDR and CDR2 is SFDVKD. V was cut by 6 bases and J by 0 bases, with 4 bases left in between. The CDR3 covers 12 residues. As DNA, the CDR3 is TGTGCCACCAGTACGTACCAAGAGACCCAGTACTTC. This codes for CATSTYQETQYF.

The chain uses TRBV10-3 and TRBJ2-7; D is perhaps TRBD2 (6 bases). This CDR3 is built from 11 residues. V lost 10 bases, J lost 9 bases, and 16 bases lay in between. CDR1 is ENHRY and CDR2 is SYGVKD in the germline V gene. As DNA, the CDR3 is TGTGCCAGCGGCTCGACTAGTGTGCAGTACTTC. Its protein is CASGSTSVQYF.

The genes are TRBV7-3 and TRBJ2-3, with D possibly TRBD2 on 5 matching bases. CDR1 SGHTA and CDR2 FQGTGA come from the germline V gene. V lost 5 bases and J lost 2, with 17 bases in between. CDR3 length: 16 residues. The CDR3 protein is CASSRSTKDYTDTQYF. The CDR3 DNA reads TGTGCCAGCAGCCGCTCGACCAAAGACTACACAGATACGCAGTATTTT.